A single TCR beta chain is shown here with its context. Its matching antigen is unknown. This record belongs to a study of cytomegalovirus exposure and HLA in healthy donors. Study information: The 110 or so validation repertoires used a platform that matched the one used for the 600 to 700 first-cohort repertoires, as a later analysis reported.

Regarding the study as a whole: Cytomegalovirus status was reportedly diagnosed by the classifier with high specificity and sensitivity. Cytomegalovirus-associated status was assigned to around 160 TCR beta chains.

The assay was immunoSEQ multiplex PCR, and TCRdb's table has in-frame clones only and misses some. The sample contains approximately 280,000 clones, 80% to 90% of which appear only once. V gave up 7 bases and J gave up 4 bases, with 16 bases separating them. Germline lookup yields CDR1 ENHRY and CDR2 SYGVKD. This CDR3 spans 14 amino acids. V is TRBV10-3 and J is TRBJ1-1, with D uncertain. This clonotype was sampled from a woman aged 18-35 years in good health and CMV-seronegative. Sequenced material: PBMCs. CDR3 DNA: TGTGCCATCACGCCCAACCCGCCGGGCACTGAAGCTTTCTTT. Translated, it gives CAITPNPPGTEAFF.